This T cell receptor beta chain derives from a study of regulatory T cells in long-lasting Graves disease. Study results and limitations: Persistent disease preferred TRBV28, TRBJ1-2 and TRBJ2-5; new disease, TRBV20-1 and TRBJ2-1. Study of thyroid tissue was not done, with only peripheral blood studied.

CDR3 regions were amplified by Arm-PCR using iRepertoire HTBI primers to build TCR beta libraries. TCRdb called the multiplex PCR reads again in MiXCR, with one record for every CDR3 protein. In the table there are roughly 380,000 distinct CDR3 sequences, roughly a sixth of which are singletons. Of note for this clonotype: Its antigen is not known.

Time point given: newly diagnosed GD, antithyroid drugs for less than 3 months. Isolated PBMC RNA provided the starting material for the TCR library. Per the germline V gene, CDR1 is MGHRA and CDR2 is YSYEKL. The CDR3 totals 14 residues. Trimming took 5 bases from V and 7 from J; bases not matched to a gene: 5. The rearrangement links TRBV4-1 to TRBJ2-2, with 9 bases aligning to TRBD1. The sequence was collected from a female donor with Graves disease. Specimen: peripheral blood mononuclear cells (PBMCs), collected at new diagnosis, from a patient treated with antithyroid drugs. The CDR3 protein is CASSEQGASGELFF. As DNA, the CDR3 is TGCGCCAGCAGCGAACAGGGGGCCAGCGGGGAGCTGTTTTTT.